The 9 T cell receptor beta chains below all came from one sample that was sequenced in a study of blood T cell repertoires in COVID-19. TCRdb's table, derived via immunoSEQ multiplex PCR, lists solely in-frame clones and lacks some. The sample consists of 200,000 to 250,000 clones, around nine tenths of them appearing once. The sample comprised peripheral blood. All receptors derive from a woman aged 55-69 years with acute or convalescent COVID-19.

CDR3 nucleotides: TGTGCCAGCAGAAGACAGGGAAGTGAAAAACTGTTTTTT. Its translation is CASRRQGSEKLFF. This sequence joins TRBV6-5 and TRBJ1-4; 7 nucleotides align to TRBD1. The germline CDR1 and CDR2 sequences are MNHEY and SVGAGI. V was clipped by 6 bases and J by 7 bases; unmatched bases: 5. This CDR3 spans 13 amino acids.

This chain connects TRBV15 to TRBJ1-5, with 7 bases identical to TRBD1. Germline V CDR1 and CDR2: LNHNV, YYDKDF (reference sequence). The CDR3 sequence is 15 residues long. Trimming cost V 4 bases and J 2 bases; bases outside gene matches: 5. The CDR3 sequence is CATSKLDRGNQPQHF. The CDR3 nucleotides are TGTGCCACCAGCAAACTAGACAGGGGCAATCAGCCCCAGCATTTT.

J is TRBJ2-5 and V is TRBV19, with D possibly being TRBD1 (5 bases). The CDR3 totals 14 residues. Trimming left V 3 bases short and J 5 bases short, with 13 bases between. CDR1 and CDR2 from the germline V gene are LNHDA and SQIVND (reference sequence). CDR3 amino acids: CASSIGQGMETQYF. CDR3 nucleotide sequence: TGTGCCAGTAGTATCGGCCAGGGAATGGAGACCCAGTACTTC. Supplemented by reference TRBV19 and TRBJ2-5, the full variable domain reads DGGITQSPKYLFRKEGQNVTLSCEQNLNHDAMYWYRQDPGQGLRLIYYSQIVNDFQKGDIAEGYSVSREKKESFPLTVTSAQKNPTAFYLCASSIGQGMETQYFGPGTRLLVL.

This chain joins TRBV12-3 or TRBV12-4 and TRBJ2-7; D gene unclear. The CDR3 covers 13 residues. Between the trimmed V and J ends, which lost 7 bases and 1 base, there was a span of 11 bases. In DNA form, the CDR3 reads TGTGCCAGCAACCCGACGAGGTCCTACGAGCAGTACTTC. This gives the protein CASNPTRSYEQYF.

This clone showed up just a few times. The rearrangement links TRBV18 to TRBJ1-5; no firm D call. V was clipped by 2 bases and J by 9 bases, with 11 bases between them. CDR1 and CDR2 from the germline V gene are KGHSH and LQKENI. The CDR3 sequence is 13 residues long. The CDR3 DNA reads TGTGCCAGCTCACCAAGCACCTCGAGGCCCCAGCATTTT. Residues: CASSPSTSRPQHF.

This clone was detected once. CDR3 sequence reads: CASSGTSGSGETQYF. CDR3 coding DNA: TGTGCCAGCAGTGGGACTAGCGGGAGCGGGGAGACCCAGTACTTC. The chain combines TRBV25-1 with TRBJ2-5; 13 positions match TRBD2. Unmatched junction bases numbered 4, after V lost 4 bases and J lost 5 bases. This CDR3 comprises 15 residues. Germline V gene data show CDR1 as MGHDK and CDR2 as SYGVNS.

The chain employs TRBV7-2 and TRBJ2-1; TRBD2 matches 12 bases. The CDR3 is 16 residues long. Germline-derived CDR1 and CDR2 are SGHTA and FQGNSA. The trim removed 5 bases at V and 8 bases at J, leaving 10 bases unmatched. CDR3 sequence: CASSGRGTSGGHEQFF. Written as DNA, the CDR3 is TGTGCCAGCAGCGGCAGAGGCACTAGCGGGGGGCATGAGCAGTTCTTC. The full variable domain, with the rest looked up from reference TRBV7-2 and TRBJ2-1, is GAGVSQSPSNKVTEKGKDVELRCDPISGHTALYWYRQSLGQGLEFLIYFQGNSAPDKSGLPSDRFSAERTGGSVSTLTIQRTQQEDSAVYLCASSGRGTSGGHEQFFGPGTRLTVL.

The chain recombines TRBV2 with TRBJ2-3; the D is unclear. With 7 bases removed from V and 6 bases from J, the gap between germline ends came to 20 bases. There are 15 residues in the CDR3. The germline gives CDR1 SNHLY, CDR2 FYNNEI. CDR3 bases: TGTGCCAGCACCGTCGGCGCTAGGCCCACGGATACGCAGTATTTT. Translated, it gives CASTVGARPTDTQYF.

This clone was observed once. The rearrangement joins TRBV6-1 to TRBJ1-2; 10 bases map to TRBD1. Germline V gene data show CDR1 as MNHNS and CDR2 as SASEGT. The length of the CDR3 is 15 residues. The trim removed 1 base at V and 3 bases at J, leaving 2 bases unmatched. DNA of the CDR3: TGTGCCAGCAGTGAAGAGGGACAGGGGTACTATGGCTACACCTTC. Encoded protein: CASSEEGQGYYGYTF.